The sequence of this T cell receptor (beta chain) was determined in a study of shared clonotypes between healthy human individuals. Looking at the study overall: Donors consisted of a couple of women and three men between 18 and 49. Each donor's CD8 memory used one plate, CD8 naive two, each CD4 subset three. Findings of the study overall: Generally, estimated richness proved larger in naive subsets than it did in memory subsets.

Over several immunoSEQ plates, each subset's genomic DNA was distributed in even portions. Profiling relied on immunoSEQ multiplex PCR, and the TCRdb table lists in-frame clones only, not all of them. The sample lists fewer than 2.5 million clones, roughly 93% seen once, with approximately 0.35% in the top ten. Worth noting for this clone: Its antigen is unknown.

Trimming cost V 0 bases and J 2 bases; bases outside gene matches: 3. Looked up from germline, CDR1 is SGDLS and CDR2 is YYNGEE. This CDR3 spans 16 amino acids. The clonotype comes from a man between 18 and 35 years old in good health. Some clones in this sample may be carry-over from other donors' samples. Sequencing was carried out using naive CD4+ T cells from PBMCs. Subset in this sample: CD45RA+ positively selected. This chain links TRBV9 with TRBJ2-1; 9 bases line up with TRBD2. This CDR3 is CASSVEASGAYNEQFF. The CDR3 nucleotides are TGTGCCAGCAGCGTAGAGGCTAGCGGGGCCTACAATGAGCAGTTCTTC.